This T cell receptor (beta chain) was obtained from a study of Ad26.COV2.S vaccination and SARS-CoV-2 variants. This table comes from immunoSEQ multiplex PCR, and its TCRdb copy is limited to in-frame clones, with some not included. The table includes 300,000 to 350,000 clones, 85% to 90% detected once. Treatment: around 19 received Ad26.COV2.S at low or high dose, single or two shots; about 5 received placebo; per-sample allocation not given. Material that was analyzed had been drawn on day 63 after the first vaccine or placebo injection. The CDR3 runs 14 residues. Germline assignment: CDR1 MNHEY and CDR2 SVGEGT. V lost 5 bases to trimming and J lost 4 bases, with 14 bases between them.

V usage is TRBV6-2 or TRBV6-3 and J usage is TRBJ1-2; D remains ambiguous. The sequence came from a person between 18 and 65 years old who received the Ad26.COV2.S COVID-19 vaccine or a placebo. Sequencing was performed on peripheral blood, taken in a trial of Ad26.COV2.S vaccine versus placebo. The CDR3 sequence is CASSVASLLYGYTF. For the CDR3, the DNA is TGTGCCAGCAGTGTGGCCAGCCTGCTCTATGGCTACACCTTC.